This T cell receptor beta chain was captured in a study of T cell responses to AZD1222 COVID-19 vaccine. Remarks on this clone: Antigen: not known. Within the sample, other DNA sequences also encode this same CDR3.

Germline values: CDR1 MNHEY, CDR2 SVGAGI. This CDR3 region has 14 residues. The V segment lost 6 bases and the J segment 1 base; nucleotides outside the gene matches: 3. Profiled with immunoSEQ multiplex PCR; TCRdb holds only in-frame clones, not every one. Found here are 90,000 to 140,000 clones, more than 75% of them singletons; the top ten hold over 8%. Study-wide results and limits: The reported proportion of spike-specific TCRs targeting unmutated variant regions was nearly half.

The sequencing used peripheral blood, collected on day 0 of AZD1222 vaccination. This TCR was sampled from an adult in good health. The chain carries TRBV6-5 and TRBJ1-1; TRBD1 matches at 9 bases. The CDR3, as DNA: TGTGCCAGCAGCACACAGGGGGCGAACACTGAAGCTTTCTTT. Residues: CASSTQGANTEAFF.